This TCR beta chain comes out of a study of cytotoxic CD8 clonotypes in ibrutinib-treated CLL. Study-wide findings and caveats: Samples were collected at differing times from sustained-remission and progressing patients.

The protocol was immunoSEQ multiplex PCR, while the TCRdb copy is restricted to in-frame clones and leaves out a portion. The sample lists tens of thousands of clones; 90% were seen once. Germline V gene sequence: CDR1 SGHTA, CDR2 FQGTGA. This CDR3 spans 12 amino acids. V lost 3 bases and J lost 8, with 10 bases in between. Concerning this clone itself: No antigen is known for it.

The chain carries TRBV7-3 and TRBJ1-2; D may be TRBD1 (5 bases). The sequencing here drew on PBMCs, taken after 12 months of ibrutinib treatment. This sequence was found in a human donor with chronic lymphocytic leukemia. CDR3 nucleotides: TGTGCCAGCAGCTTGGGACGTGCGGGCTACACCTTC. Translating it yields CASSLGRAGYTF.